Listed below are T cell receptor beta chains from one sample, sequenced in a study of long-term antiretroviral therapy in people with HIV. TCRdb's table, derived via immunoSEQ multiplex PCR, lists solely in-frame clones and lacks some. The table records some 13,000 clones, 80% of them present only once. The sample was unsorted PBMCs, taken 3.2 years before starting antiretroviral therapy. The receptors originated from a man in his forties or fifties with HIV. CDR3s include the opening cysteine and the closing phenylalanine or tryptophan. The order of the fields is J gene, D gene, clone size, V gene, CDR3 protein, CDR3 DNA. A D gene is named only where the DNA matches it firmly. Where a row states a size, it is once, few, many or the class of an expanded clone; other rows omit it.

j_call: TRBJ1-5; d_call: -; clone_size: -; v_call: TRBV7-8; cdr3_aa: CASSLLGFNQPQHF; cdr3_nt: TGTGCCAGCAGCTTACTCGGATTCAATCAGCCCCAGCATTTT
j_call: TRBJ1-2; d_call: -; clone_size: -; v_call: TRBV7-9; cdr3_aa: CASSLVGGPYGYTF; cdr3_nt: TGTGCCAGCAGCTTAGTGGGGGGGCCCTATGGCTACACCTTC
j_call: TRBJ2-7; d_call: -; clone_size: -; v_call: TRBV29-1; cdr3_aa: CSVVRGIHEQYF; cdr3_nt: TGCAGCGTTGTTCGGGGAATCCACGAGCAGTACTTC
j_call: TRBJ1-5; d_call: TRBD1; clone_size: few; v_call: TRBV2; cdr3_aa: CASRDGTGPYSNQPQHF; cdr3_nt: TGTGCCAGCAGAGATGGGACAGGGCCATATAGCAATCAGCCCCAGCATTTT
j_call: TRBJ2-1; d_call: -; clone_size: -; v_call: TRBV2; cdr3_aa: CASSWGPEQFF; cdr3_nt: TGTGCCAGCAGTTGGGGTCCTGAGCAGTTCTTC
j_call: TRBJ1-2; d_call: -; clone_size: -; v_call: TRBV2; cdr3_aa: CASSDGRGEFYGYTF; cdr3_nt: TGTGCCAGCAGTGACGGCAGGGGCGAGTTCTATGGCTACACCTTC
j_call: TRBJ2-7; d_call: TRBD1; clone_size: -; v_call: TRBV4-1; cdr3_aa: CASSPGTGLNEQYF; cdr3_nt: TGCGCCAGCAGCCCGGGGACAGGGCTCAACGAGCAGTACTTC
j_call: TRBJ1-3; d_call: TRBD1; clone_size: -; v_call: TRBV7-2; cdr3_aa: CASSSWDRSSLSGNTIYF; cdr3_nt: TGTGCCAGCAGCTCGTGGGACAGGAGCTCCCTCTCTGGAAACACCATATATTTT
j_call: TRBJ2-7; d_call: -; clone_size: -; v_call: TRBV5-5; cdr3_aa: CASTPYGIYSYEQYF; cdr3_nt: TGTGCCAGCACCCCTTACGGGATTTACTCCTACGAGCAGTACTTC
j_call: TRBJ2-5; d_call: -; clone_size: -; v_call: TRBV18; cdr3_aa: CASSPNRVEETQYF; cdr3_nt: TGTGCCAGCTCACCAAACAGGGTCGAAGAGACCCAGTACTTC
j_call: TRBJ2-7; d_call: TRBD2; clone_size: -; v_call: TRBV18; cdr3_aa: CASSAAGDGEQYF; cdr3_nt: TGTGCCAGCTCCGCGGCGGGGGACGGCGAGCAGTACTTC
j_call: TRBJ2-5; d_call: -; clone_size: -; v_call: TRBV10-2; cdr3_aa: CASRQGSQETQYF; cdr3_nt: TGCGCCAGCAGGCAGGGATCCCAAGAGACCCAGTACTTC
j_call: TRBJ2-1; d_call: -; clone_size: once; v_call: TRBV12-5; cdr3_aa: CASVGSYNEQFF; cdr3_nt: TGTGCTAGTGTAGGCTCCTACAATGAGCAGTTCTTC
j_call: TRBJ1-2; d_call: -; clone_size: -; v_call: TRBV4-2; cdr3_aa: CASSHGGSSDYGYTF; cdr3_nt: TGTGCCAGCAGCCATGGGGGTAGTAGTGACTATGGCTACACCTTC
j_call: TRBJ1-1; d_call: -; clone_size: -; v_call: TRBV30; cdr3_aa: CAWDRGNTEAFF; cdr3_nt: TGTGCCTGGGACAGAGGGAACACTGAAGCTTTCTTT
j_call: TRBJ1-1; d_call: -; clone_size: -; v_call: TRBV5-6; cdr3_aa: CASSLFTGNTEAFF; cdr3_nt: TGTGCCAGCAGCTTGTTTACGGGGAACACTGAAGCTTTCTTT
j_call: TRBJ1-1; d_call: -; clone_size: -; v_call: TRBV4-1; cdr3_aa: CASSQAGTEAFF; cdr3_nt: TGCGCCAGCAGCCAAGCCGGGACTGAAGCTTTCTTT
j_call: TRBJ2-2; d_call: -; clone_size: few; v_call: TRBV6-6; cdr3_aa: CASSYGPRSGELFF; cdr3_nt: TGTGCCAGCAGTTACGGTCCGAGATCCGGGGAGCTGTTTTTT
j_call: TRBJ1-1; d_call: TRBD1; clone_size: -; v_call: TRBV5-1; cdr3_aa: CASSPQGAMNTEAFF; cdr3_nt: TGCGCCAGCAGCCCACAGGGGGCGATGAACACTGAAGCTTTCTTT
j_call: TRBJ1-2; d_call: TRBD1; clone_size: -; v_call: TRBV5-1; cdr3_aa: CASSAATGGNYGYTF; cdr3_nt: TGCGCCAGCAGCGCAGCGACAGGGGGCAACTATGGCTACACCTTC
j_call: TRBJ1-1; d_call: -; clone_size: -; v_call: TRBV29-1; cdr3_aa: CSVVSPSPVLIF; cdr3_nt: TGCAGCGTTGTTTCACCCAGCCCGGTATTGATCTTT
j_call: TRBJ1-2; d_call: -; clone_size: -; v_call: TRBV10-3; cdr3_aa: CAISEWQSQGGYTF; cdr3_nt: TGTGCCATCAGTGAGTGGCAGTCTCAGGGAGGCTACACCTTC
j_call: TRBJ1-6; d_call: TRBD1; clone_size: -; v_call: TRBV27; cdr3_aa: CASSGLLGQNSPLHF; cdr3_nt: TGTGCCAGCAGCGGCCTACTGGGACAGAATTCACCCCTCCACTTT
j_call: TRBJ1-2; d_call: TRBD1; clone_size: -; v_call: TRBV7-2; cdr3_aa: CASSLGLRRGGQGSFGYTF; cdr3_nt: TGTGCCAGCAGCTTAGGCCTCCGAAGGGGGGGACAGGGGAGTTTTGGCTACACCTTC
j_call: TRBJ1-1; d_call: TRBD1; clone_size: -; v_call: TRBV5-1; cdr3_aa: CASSLAERQGVHTNTEAFF; cdr3_nt: TGCGCCAGCAGCTTGGCCGAAAGACAGGGGGTGCACACTAACACTGAAGCTTTCTTT
j_call: TRBJ2-7; d_call: TRBD2; clone_size: -; v_call: TRBV7-2; cdr3_aa: CASSPHSGGAAEQYF; cdr3_nt: TGTGCCAGCAGCCCCCATAGCGGGGGGGCCGCCGAGCAGTACTTC
j_call: TRBJ2-2; d_call: TRBD1; clone_size: -; v_call: TRBV9; cdr3_aa: CASSPQQGKGELFF; cdr3_nt: TGTGCCAGCAGCCCCCAACAGGGGAAGGGGGAGCTGTTTTTT
j_call: TRBJ1-1; d_call: -; clone_size: -; v_call: TRBV29-1; cdr3_aa: CSVGERGNTEAFF; cdr3_nt: TGCAGCGTGGGCGAAAGGGGGAACACTGAAGCTTTCTTT
j_call: TRBJ1-1; d_call: TRBD1; clone_size: -; v_call: TRBV10-3; cdr3_aa: CAISGDRGVTEAFF; cdr3_nt: TGTGCCATCAGTGGGGACAGGGGGGTTACTGAAGCTTTCTTT
j_call: TRBJ1-4; d_call: -; clone_size: -; v_call: TRBV19; cdr3_aa: CASSIDLAREGEKLFF; cdr3_nt: TGTGCCAGTAGTATAGATTTGGCCAGGGAGGGTGAAAAACTGTTTTTT
j_call: TRBJ2-3; d_call: -; clone_size: -; v_call: TRBV27; cdr3_aa: CASSFQSTDTQYF; cdr3_nt: TGTGCCAGCAGTTTCCAAAGCACAGATACGCAGTATTTT
j_call: TRBJ2-7; d_call: TRBD1; clone_size: -; v_call: TRBV5-1; cdr3_aa: CASNSGTGAYEQYF; cdr3_nt: TGCGCCAGCAACTCCGGGACAGGGGCCTACGAGCAGTACTTC
j_call: TRBJ1-2; d_call: TRBD1; clone_size: -; v_call: TRBV5-4; cdr3_aa: CASSFQGASSYTF; cdr3_nt: TGTGCCAGCAGCTTCCAGGGGGCGTCGAGCTACACCTTC
j_call: TRBJ1-2; d_call: TRBD1; clone_size: -; v_call: TRBV29-1; cdr3_aa: CSVEQGVGYGYTF; cdr3_nt: TGCAGCGTTGAACAGGGGGTAGGCTATGGCTACACCTTC
j_call: TRBJ1-6; d_call: -; clone_size: few; v_call: TRBV10-3; cdr3_aa: CATLGPYVNSPLHF; cdr3_nt: TGTGCCACCCTGGGACCGTATGTGAATTCACCCCTCCACTTT
j_call: TRBJ1-2; d_call: TRBD1; clone_size: -; v_call: TRBV28; cdr3_aa: CASSIRDSKAGYTF; cdr3_nt: TGTGCCAGCAGCATCCGGGACAGTAAGGCTGGCTACACCTTC
j_call: TRBJ1-2; d_call: TRBD1; clone_size: -; v_call: TRBV18; cdr3_aa: CASSPQGDNYGYTF; cdr3_nt: TGTGCCAGCTCACCTCAGGGGGATAACTATGGCTACACCTTC
j_call: TRBJ2-7; d_call: TRBD1; clone_size: -; v_call: TRBV25-1; cdr3_aa: CASSGLRRDRDSYEQYF; cdr3_nt: TGTGCCAGCAGTGGGTTAAGGCGGGACAGGGATTCCTACGAGCAGTACTTC
j_call: TRBJ1-1; d_call: TRBD1; clone_size: -; v_call: TRBV29-1; cdr3_aa: CSAGQGEAFF; cdr3_nt: TGCAGCGCCGGACAGGGTGAAGCTTTCTTT
j_call: TRBJ1-1; d_call: -; clone_size: -; v_call: TRBV6-5; cdr3_aa: CASSRDARLNTEAFF; cdr3_nt: TGTGCCAGCAGCCGGGACGCTAGGTTGAACACTGAAGCTTTCTTT
j_call: TRBJ2-2; d_call: -; clone_size: -; v_call: TRBV7-9; cdr3_aa: CASSLAVAGIHTGELFF; cdr3_nt: TGTGCCAGCAGCTTAGCTGTCGCGGGGATCCACACCGGGGAGCTGTTTTTT
j_call: TRBJ2-7; d_call: TRBD1; clone_size: -; v_call: TRBV10-3; cdr3_aa: CAISDRDRRTYEQYF; cdr3_nt: TGTGCCATCAGTGACCGGGACAGAAGAACCTACGAGCAGTACTTC
j_call: TRBJ1-2; d_call: -; clone_size: -; v_call: TRBV6-6; cdr3_aa: CASRYGQGDYGYTF; cdr3_nt: TGTGCCAGCAGGTACGGCCAAGGAGACTATGGCTACACCTTC
j_call: TRBJ1-3; d_call: -; clone_size: -; v_call: TRBV30; cdr3_aa: CAWSSGSSGNTIYF; cdr3_nt: TGTGCCTGGAGTTCGGGGAGCTCTGGAAACACCATATATTTT
j_call: TRBJ2-5; d_call: -; clone_size: -; v_call: TRBV6-1; cdr3_aa: CASQGYQETQYF; cdr3_nt: TGTGCCAGCCAGGGGTACCAAGAGACCCAGTACTTC
j_call: TRBJ2-7; d_call: -; clone_size: -; v_call: TRBV11-2; cdr3_aa: CASSSSSPEQYF; cdr3_nt: TGTGCCAGCAGTTCAAGTTCGCCCGAGCAGTACTTC
j_call: TRBJ1-1; d_call: -; clone_size: -; v_call: TRBV21-1; cdr3_aa: CASSKGQGRSPEAFF; cdr3_nt: TGTGCCAGCAGCAAAGGACAGGGGCGGTCACCTGAAGCTTTCTTT
j_call: TRBJ2-7; d_call: -; clone_size: once; v_call: TRBV14; cdr3_aa: CASSRGRVYEQYF; cdr3_nt: TGTGCCAGCAGCCGGGGGCGGGTCTACGAGCAGTACTTC
j_call: TRBJ2-2; d_call: -; clone_size: -; v_call: TRBV6-5; cdr3_aa: CASSYGAGNTGELFF; cdr3_nt: TGTGCCAGCAGTTACGGGGCGGGGAACACCGGGGAGCTGTTTTTT
j_call: TRBJ2-5; d_call: TRBD2; clone_size: once; v_call: TRBV6-1; cdr3_aa: CASSEVTAGRETQYF; cdr3_nt: TGTGCCAGCAGTGAAGTTACAGCGGGGAGGGAGACCCAGTACTTC
j_call: TRBJ1-1; d_call: -; clone_size: once; v_call: TRBV7-8; cdr3_aa: CASSPLGPRKTEAFF; cdr3_nt: TGTGCCAGCAGCCCCTTGGGACCTCGCAAGACTGAAGCTTTCTTT
j_call: TRBJ2-3; d_call: TRBD2; clone_size: -; v_call: TRBV7-9; cdr3_aa: CASSPGLAGADTQYF; cdr3_nt: TGTGCCAGCAGCCCGGGACTAGCGGGGGCAGATACGCAGTATTTT
j_call: TRBJ2-7; d_call: TRBD1; clone_size: medium-sized; v_call: TRBV13; cdr3_aa: CASRPGQGVNEQYF; cdr3_nt: TGTGCCAGCAGACCGGGACAGGGTGTAAACGAGCAGTACTTC
j_call: TRBJ1-3; d_call: -; clone_size: -; v_call: TRBV13; cdr3_aa: CASSLNTGPESF; cdr3_nt: TGTGCCAGCAGCCTAAATACAGGCCCGGAAAGTTTT